Shown below are 9 T cell receptor beta chains from a single sample sequenced in a study of response to subunit inactivated influenza vaccine. Using its own MiXCR run on the RT-PCR reads, TCRdb lists one record per CDR3 protein. The sample lists around 580,000 distinct CDR3 sequences, roughly 12% seen once, with 10% in the top ten. Sequencing used PBMCs from blood, obtained on the day of vaccination. The source is a man in his fifties who received an inactivated influenza vaccine.

This clonotype has ten or more counts. The chain recombines TRBV2 with TRBJ2-1; no firm D call. The V and J ends lost 7 bases and 4 bases respectively, with 11 bases between them. This CDR3 comprises 13 residues. The germline CDR1 and CDR2 sequences are SNHLY and FYNNEI. CDR3 bases: TGTGCCAGCACACGACTCCTTTACAATGAGCAGTTCTTC. As protein: CASTRLLYNEQFF.

This clonotype showed up many times. The J gene is TRBJ1-1, the V gene TRBV5-1; D is uncertain. The germline CDR1 and CDR2 sequences are SGHRS and YFSETQ. The CDR3 is 14 residues long. V was cut by 5 bases and J by 1 base, with 12 bases left in between. The CDR3 DNA reads TGCGCCAGCAGTCCTGTACCGGGGAACACTGAAGCTTTCTTT. It encodes CASSPVPGNTEAFF.

This clonotype has ten or more counts. CDR3 sequence (DNA): TGCGCCAGCAGCAGAACCGGACTGCCCTTTGGCTACACCTTC. Translating it yields CASSRTGLPFGYTF. This chain uses TRBV5-1 with TRBJ1-2; D unclear. V lost 4 bases to trimming and J lost 7 bases, with 17 bases between them. Germline-derived CDR1 and CDR2 are SGHRS and YFSETQ. The CDR3 length is 14 residues.

This clonotype was picked up many times. The chain joins TRBV7-6 to TRBJ2-3, with TRBD2 matching 8 bases. The length of the CDR3 is 16 residues. Germline CDR1 and CDR2: SGHVS and FNYEAQ. V was clipped by 1 base and J by 3 bases; unmatched bases: 6. The CDR3 is CASSLGTVAGTDTQYF. The CDR3 DNA reads as TGTGCCAGCAGCTTAGGGACGGTAGCGGGGACAGATACGCAGTATTTT.

J is TRBJ1-2 and V is TRBV5-5, with 9 bases fitting TRBD1. There are 13 residues in the CDR3. After removal of 6 bases from V and 5 bases from J, the junction contained 5 bases not matched to a gene. Germline loops: CDR1 SGHKS, CDR2 YYEKEE (reference sequence). The CDR3 DNA reads as TGTGCCAGCAACAAACAGGGGGCGTATGGCTACACCTTC. The encoded protein is CASNKQGAYGYTF.

In this sample, this clonotype turned up a few times. The chain combines TRBV29-1 with TRBJ2-2; maybe TRBD1 (5 bases). This CDR3 has 15 amino acids. Germline CDR1 SQVTM, CDR2 ANQGSEA. The V and J ends lost 4 bases and 1 base respectively, with 13 bases between them. The CDR3 DNA is TGCAGCGTTGGAAGGCTTACAGGGAACACCGGGGAGCTGTTTTTT. Translated, it gives CSVGRLTGNTGELFF.

The chain employs TRBV7-2 and TRBJ2-7, with TRBD2 identical over 10 bases. Germline loops: CDR1 SGHTA, CDR2 FQGNSA. The V segment lost 5 bases and the J segment 3 bases; nucleotides outside the gene matches: 7. There are 15 residues in the CDR3. DNA of the CDR3: TGTGCCAGCAGCAAACAAGGACTAGCGGACTACGAGCAGTACTTC. Its protein is CASSKQGLADYEQYF.

This chain uses TRBV5-1 with TRBJ2-5; the D is unclear. The ends were cut back, 1 base at V and 0 bases at J, with 10 bases in the middle. In germline, CDR1 is SGHRS, CDR2 YFSETQ. The CDR3 is 15 amino acids. The CDR3 DNA sequence: TGCGCCAGCAGCTTGTTCCCACGGGACCAAGAGACCCAGTACTTC. The encoded protein is CASSLFPRDQETQYF.

This chain connects TRBV12-3 or TRBV12-4 to TRBJ2-1, with D perhaps TRBD1 or TRBD2 (5 bases each). The CDR3 runs 13 residues. This chain's CDR3 is CSTGGASYNEQFF. The CDR3 nucleotides are TGTAGCACTGGGGGAGCCTCCTACAATGAGCAGTTCTTC.